One and the same sample provided the 30 T cell receptor beta chains below, sequenced in a study of blood T cell repertoires in COVID-19 (dated by TCRdb to 2020 to 2022). Receptors were amplified or captured by the immunoSEQ multiplex PCR assay. TCRdb stores this immuneACCESS table with in-frame sequences only. Part of the clones is absent; in the studies checked, under half of the shortfall reflects unresolved V genes, and no reason is known for the rest. Counted in this sample were 45,000 to 50,000 clones; 83% of them appeared once. The ten top clones hold around 8% of the sample. The sequencing input was peripheral blood. The receptors stem from a man aged 80 or over in a cohort sampled during active COVID-19.

This rearrangement joins TRBV18 to TRBJ2-1, with 9 bases lining up with TRBD1. J gave up 7 bases and V 5 bases, and 3 bases lay outside the gene matches. CDR1 and CDR2 from the germline V gene are KGHSH and LQKENI. The length of the CDR3 is 13 residues. As DNA, the CDR3 is TGTGCCAGCTCAAAGGGACAGGGAAATGAGCAGTTCTTC. Residues: CASSKGQGNEQFF.

The CDR3 loop is CASSFREEQYF. In DNA, the CDR3 is TGTGCCAGCAGTTTCCGGGAGGAGCAGTACTTC. The V call is TRBV7-9, the J call TRBJ2-7; a possible D gene is TRBD2 (6 bases). The length of the CDR3 is 11 residues. V lost 6 bases, J lost 7 bases, and 10 bases lay in between. CDR1 and CDR2 from the germline V gene are SEHNR and FQNEAQ (reference sequence).

The rearrangement uses TRBV4-1 and TRBJ1-6; possible D gene TRBD1, 6 bases. Trimming removed 0 bases from V and 9 bases from J, with 15 bases in between. CDR1 MGHRA and CDR2 YSYEKL come from the germline V gene. There are 16 residues in the CDR3. CDR3 protein: CASSQDKNRDGSPLHF. Here the CDR3 DNA reads TGCGCCAGCAGCCAAGATAAGAACAGGGATGGTTCACCCCTCCACTTT.

This clone was seen more than once but under ten times. This chain connects TRBV5-1 to TRBJ2-6, with D possibly matching TRBD2 (6 bases). This CDR3 comprises 15 residues. V lost 5 bases and J lost 1, with 10 bases in between. Germline V CDR1 and CDR2: SGHRS, YFSETQ. The CDR3 DNA reads TGCGCCAGCAGGAGAGCGGGTTCTGGGGCCAACGTCCTGACTTTC. Translating it yields CASRRAGSGANVLTF.

This clone was found once. The chain employs TRBV5-4 and TRBJ2-1; perhaps TRBD2 as D (6 bases). The CDR3 runs to 12 residues. The V end was cut by 7 bases, the J end by 8 bases, with 13 bases between. Germline assignment: CDR1 SGHNT and CDR2 YYREEE (reference sequence). The CDR3 bases are TGTGCCAGCGGGTCTAGCGACTATGAGCAGTTCTTC. Translation gives CASGSSDYEQFF.

This clone was detected only once. The chain uses TRBV5-1 and TRBJ2-1, with a weak D call TRBD2 (5 bases). The CDR3 loop spans 12 amino acids. The V end lost 5 bases, the J end lost 9 bases, and 12 bases lay between the germline ends. The germline CDR1 and CDR2 sequences are SGHRS and YFSETQ. CDR3 nucleotides: TGCGCCAGCAGTCGAGGACGGGGTGAGCAGTTCTTC. Translation gives CASSRGRGEQFF. Complete variable domain (other parts from reference TRBV5-1 and TRBJ2-1): KAGVTQTPRYLIKTRGQQVTLSCSPISGHRSVSWYQQTPGQGLQFLFEYFSETQRNKGNFPGRFSGRQFSNSRSEMNVSTLELGDSALYLCASSRGRGEQFFGPGTRLTVL.

This chain links TRBV20-1 with TRBJ2-7; 10 bases agree with TRBD1. Germline CDR1 and CDR2: DFQATT and SNEGSKA (reference sequence). This CDR3 is 14 amino acids long. Unmatched junction bases numbered 4, after V lost 3 bases and J lost 2 bases. DNA for the CDR3: TGCAGTGCTAGTAAGGGACAGGGGACCTACGAGCAGTACTTC. Residues: CSASKGQGTYEQYF.

The CDR3 sequence is CASSLWAGGGENTEAFF. As DNA, the CDR3 is TGTGCCAGCAGTTTATGGGCAGGGGGTGGGGAAAACACTGAAGCTTTCTTT. The chain has TRBV28 and TRBJ1-1; TRBD1 agrees at 7 bases. Trimming took 0 bases from V and 2 from J; bases not matched to a gene: 9. The CDR3 sequence is 17 residues long. Germline V gene sequence: CDR1 MDHEN, CDR2 SYDVKM.

This chain uses TRBV5-6 with TRBJ2-3, with 8 nucleotides matching TRBD2. J was trimmed by 3 bases and V by 0 bases; bases with no gene match: 15. CDR3 length: 19 residues. Germline V gene sequence: CDR1 SGHDT, CDR2 YYEEEE. This chain's CDR3 is CASSLGSPGLGWLTDTQYF. CDR3 nucleotides: TGTGCCAGCAGCTTGGGGAGCCCGGGACTAGGATGGCTGACAGATACGCAGTATTTT.

This chain's CDR3 is CASSLGGYSNQPQHF. The CDR3 DNA reads as TGCGCCAGCAGCTTGGGCGGTTATAGCAATCAGCCCCAGCATTTT. The V call is TRBV5-1, the J call TRBJ1-5; D ambiguous. CDR3 length equals 15 residues. Trimming removed 0 bases at V and 0 bases at J, with 7 bases between. CDR1 and CDR2 from the germline V gene are SGHRS and YFSETQ. The full variable domain, its missing parts supplied by reference TRBV5-1 and TRBJ1-5, is KAGVTQTPRYLIKTRGQQVTLSCSPISGHRSVSWYQQTPGQGLQFLFEYFSETQRNKGNFPGRFSGRQFSNSRSEMNVSTLELGDSALYLCASSLGGYSNQPQHFGDGTRLSIL.

The V call is TRBV2, the J call TRBJ1-5; the D is unclear. The CDR3 covers 13 residues. Between the trimmed V and J ends, which lost 6 bases and 3 bases, there was a span of 9 bases. Germline CDR1 and CDR2: SNHLY and FYNNEI. For the CDR3, the DNA is TGTGCCAGCAGATCAGGAATCAATCAGCCCCAGCATTTT. This encodes CASRSGINQPQHF.

This clone has a handful of counts. The rearrangement uses TRBV7-8 and TRBJ1-2; tentative D call: TRBD1 (6 bases). The CDR3 totals 16 residues. Trimming removed 0 bases from V and 4 bases from J, with 15 bases in between. Germline V CDR1 and CDR2: SGHVS, FQNEAQ. CDR3 amino acids: CASSLAGAAESYGYTF. The CDR3 DNA reads as TGTGCCAGCAGCTTAGCGGGGGCAGCGGAATCCTATGGCTACACCTTC.

This clone appeared a few times. V and J are TRBV28 and TRBJ1-4; D may be TRBD1 (6 bases). With 8 bases removed from V and 7 bases from J, the gap between germline ends came to 17 bases. Germline CDR1 and CDR2: MDHEN and SYDVKM. This CDR3 spans 14 amino acids. The CDR3 bases are TGTGCCAGCGCCAGCGGGGGGCGGAGTGAAAAACTGTTTTTT. This translates into CASASGGRSEKLFF.

This clone showed up just once. V and J are TRBV7-9 and TRBJ2-2; the match to TRBD1 covers 7 bases. The CDR3 length is 15 residues. V dropped 1 base and J dropped 1; count of bases not matched to a gene: 0. The germline gives CDR1 SEHNR, CDR2 FQNEAQ (reference sequence). The CDR3 DNA reads TGTGCCAGCAGCTTAGGGACAGGGAACACCGGGGAGCTGTTTTTT. Amino acid sequence: CASSLGTGNTGELFF.

V usage is TRBV6-6 and J usage is TRBJ2-1; TRBD2 matches 11 bases. Germline V gene sequence: CDR1 MNHNY, CDR2 SVGAGI (reference sequence). The J segment lost 9 bases and the V segment lost 6 bases, leaving 7 bases of the junction unmatched. The CDR3 length is 14 residues. CDR3 DNA sequence: TGTGCCAGCAGCTCGACTAGCGGGGTGGGTGAGCAGTTCTTC. Translating it yields CASSSTSGVGEQFF.

This chain's CDR3 is CASAGTGYGDTQYF. In nucleotides, the CDR3 is TGCGCCAGCGCCGGGACAGGGTACGGAGATACGCAGTATTTT. This chain uses TRBV5-1 with TRBJ2-3, with TRBD1 identical over 9 bases. Germline-derived CDR1 and CDR2 are SGHRS and YFSETQ. V was clipped by 7 bases and J by 5 bases; unmatched bases: 8. This CDR3 spans 14 amino acids.

Only a few counts were recorded for this clone. The CDR3 here is CASSLADSYGYTF. The CDR3 DNA reads TGCGCCAGCAGCTTGGCTGACAGCTATGGCTACACCTTC. The chain recombines TRBV5-1 with TRBJ1-2, with D perhaps TRBD1 (5 bases). This CDR3 comprises 13 residues. Trimming took 0 bases from V and 4 from J, leaving 7 bases between them. The V gene's germline CDR1 is SGHRS and CDR2 YFSETQ.

V gene TRBV18 combines with J gene TRBJ1-2; TRBD1 agrees at 7 bases. V gave up 4 bases and J gave up 8 bases; unmatched junction bases: 7. This CDR3 is 13 amino acids long. Germline V CDR1 and CDR2: KGHSH, LQKENI. CDR3 protein: CASSQGTGDGYTF. CDR3 sequence (DNA): TGTGCCAGCTCACAAGGAACAGGGGACGGCTACACCTTC.

The CDR3, as DNA: TGTGCCAGCAGCCTTGGACAGGGAGTAACTAATGAAAAACTGTTTTTT. Protein product: CASSLGQGVTNEKLFF. The V gene is TRBV7-9, the J gene TRBJ1-4; 8 bases map to TRBD1. J gave up 1 base and V 5 bases, and 6 bases lay outside the gene matches. CDR3 length: 16 residues. The germline V gene encodes CDR1 SEHNR and CDR2 FQNEAQ (reference sequence). Full variable domain (remainder filled in from reference TRBV7-9 and TRBJ1-4): DTGVSQNPRHKITKRGQNVTFRCDPISEHNRLYWYRQTLGQGPEFLTYFQNEAQLEKSRLLSDRFSAERPKGSFSTLEIQRTEQGDSAMYLCASSLGQGVTNEKLFFGSGTQLSVL.

The V and J genes are TRBV7-2 and TRBJ2-1; 8 bases are shared with TRBD1. CDR1 is SGHTA, CDR2 FQGNSA, per germline. This CDR3 is built from 15 residues. Losses at the gene ends were 6 bases for V and 3 bases for J; bases not matched to a gene: 7. CDR3 nucleotide sequence: TGTGCCAGCAGACCCACAGGGGGAGTCTACAATGAGCAGTTCTTC. Its protein is CASRPTGGVYNEQFF.

The rearrangement uses TRBV7-2 and TRBJ2-7; the D gene is possibly TRBD2 (6 bases). The CDR3 runs 17 residues. Germline V gene sequence: CDR1 SGHTA, CDR2 FQGNSA. The germline V and J ends were trimmed by 2 bases and 6 bases, with 23 bases remaining between them. The CDR3 loop reads CASSLTALALGKGEQYF. In DNA form, the CDR3 reads TGTGCCAGCAGCTTAACGGCCCTAGCGTTAGGGAAGGGCGAGCAGTACTTC. The whole variable domain, remainder taken from reference TRBV7-2 and TRBJ2-7, is GAGVSQSPSNKVTEKGKDVELRCDPISGHTALYWYRQSLGQGLEFLIYFQGNSAPDKSGLPSDRFSAERTGGSVSTLTIQRTQQEDSAVYLCASSLTALALGKGEQYFGPGTRLTVT.

The rearrangement joins TRBV27 to TRBJ1-2; D possibly corresponds to TRBD1 (5 bases). V was shortened by 0 bases and J by 3 bases, with 14 bases between the two germline ends. CDR1 is MNHEY and CDR2 is SMNVEV in the germline V gene (reference sequence). This CDR3 is built from 16 residues. CDR3 sequence reads: CASSLSPGRGHYGYTF. The CDR3 region has the DNA TGTGCCAGCAGTTTATCTCCAGGGCGAGGACACTATGGCTACACCTTC.

The V gene is TRBV7-9, the J gene TRBJ2-7; TRBD1 agrees at 10 bases. There are 14 residues in the CDR3. In germline, CDR1 is SEHNR, CDR2 FQNEAQ (reference sequence). V gave up 5 bases and J gave up 5 bases; unmatched junction bases: 6. The CDR3 DNA sequence: TGTGCCAGCAGCCCCGGGACAGGGGACCACGAGCAGTACTTC. Protein: CASSPGTGDHEQYF.

J is TRBJ1-2 and V is TRBV21-1. TRBV21-1 is a listed pseudogene. The CDR3 is made up of 13 amino acids. The CDR3 here is CASSKTRGYGYTF. As DNA, the CDR3 is TGTGCCAGCAGCAAGACCCGGGGCTATGGCTACACCTTC.

This rearrangement joins TRBV30 to TRBJ2-7; perhaps TRBD1 as D (6 bases). The CDR3 totals 11 residues. The germline CDR1 and CDR2 sequences are GTSNPN and SVGIG (reference sequence). V was pared by 8 bases and J by 3 bases, with 11 bases between. CDR3 DNA: TGTGCCGCTACAGGGTACTACGAGCAGTACTTC. It is translated as CAATGYYEQYF.

The chain has TRBV9 and TRBJ1-5, with 7 bases aligning to TRBD1. The CDR3 totals 15 residues. The J segment lost 4 bases and the V segment lost 0 bases, leaving 4 bases of the junction unmatched. CDR1 and CDR2 (germline): SGDLS, YYNGEE. The CDR3 bases are TGTGCCAGCAGCGTAGGACAGGGAATGAATCAGCCCCAGCATTTT. Protein product: CASSVGQGMNQPQHF.

This clone occurred once. The CDR3 loop reads CASSLRDRNTGELFF. The DNA of the CDR3 is TGCGCCAGCAGCCTCCGGGACAGAAACACCGGGGAGCTGTTTTTT. The chain combines TRBV4-1 with TRBJ2-2; 7 nucleotides line up with TRBD1. CDR1 and CDR2 (germline): MGHRA, YSYEKL. V lost 4 bases and J lost 2; bases outside the gene matches: 4. CDR3 length: 15 residues.

This rearrangement joins TRBV19 to TRBJ2-1; TRBD2 matches at 12 bases. V was clipped by 10 bases and J by 10 bases; unmatched bases: 11. This CDR3 is built from 14 residues. The germline gives CDR1 LNHDA, CDR2 SQIVND (reference sequence). The CDR3 spells CATALAGGPNEQFF. CDR3 nucleotide sequence: TGTGCCACCGCCCTAGCGGGAGGGCCCAACGAGCAGTTCTTC.

The V and J genes are TRBV24-1 and TRBJ2-1, with D tentatively TRBD1 (6 bases). CDR3 length: 14 amino acids. Trimming stripped 4 bases from V and 8 bases from J, with 14 bases between. Germline V gene sequence: CDR1 KGHDR, CDR2 SFDVKD. This CDR3 is CATSDHQGFDEQFF. For the CDR3, the DNA is TGTGCCACCAGTGACCACCAGGGGTTCGATGAGCAGTTCTTC.

Details on this clone: Relative to the germline gene, one junction end is altered; a read error may explain this. The gene calls are TRBV27 and TRBJ1-2; 10 nucleotides match TRBD1. Germline CDR1 reads MNHEY; CDR2 reads SMNVEV (reference sequence). This CDR3 is 15 amino acids long. CDR3 sequence (DNA): TGTGCCAGCAGTTTATTTGATGGACAGGGGGGAAAGCTGGCCTTC. Translation: CASSLFDGQGGKLAF.